This T cell receptor beta chain was obtained from a study of blood T cell repertoires in COVID-19. Across the whole study: Sources were T cells, B-cell-depleted T cells, or PBMCs; the material itself was cDNA or gDNA.

The Seattle patients joined while their infection was active and were tracked longitudinally afterward. Measured with immunoSEQ multiplex PCR; TCRdb has only the in-frame clones, and not every one. The sample records 200,000 to 250,000 clones, around 90% being singletons. Germline values: CDR1 KGHDR, CDR2 SFDVKD. The V and J ends lost 5 bases and 2 bases respectively, with 26 bases between them. The CDR3 totals 20 residues. Source material: peripheral blood. The source is a man aged 55-75 years with COVID-19, enrolled during active disease. The chain carries TRBV24-1 and TRBJ2-2; D may be TRBD1 (6 bases). CDR3 loop: CATSAPLGNGQNANTGELFF. Here the CDR3 DNA reads TGTGCCACCAGTGCTCCATTGGGAAATGGACAGAATGCAAACACCGGGGAGCTGTTTTTT.